Each of the 30 T cell receptor beta chains below was sequenced from the same sample in a study of early T cells in non-severe SARS-CoV-2 infection. TCRdb re-called the 5' RACE reads with MiXCR, one entry per CDR3 protein. Of some 76,000 distinct CDR3 sequences in the sample, about 13% were seen once. The sample taken for sequencing was whole blood. All receptors come from an adult who was a healthcare worker with PCR-confirmed SARS-CoV-2 infection or an uninfected control (not recorded which).

J is TRBJ1-6 and V is TRBV7-8; the D gene is possibly TRBD1 (5 bases). CDR3 length equals 15 residues. Germline CDR1 is SGHVS and CDR2 is FQNEAQ. V was cut by 0 bases and J by 8 bases, with 11 bases left in between. For the CDR3, the DNA is TGTGCCAGCAGCTTAGCGGGACTCGTGGATTCACCCCTCCACTTT. Its protein product is CASSLAGLVDSPLHF.

This clonotype was observed a few times. This rearrangement joins TRBV20-1 to TRBJ2-3; 11 positions match TRBD1. The CDR3 spans 16 residues. Per the germline V gene, CDR1 is DFQATT and CDR2 is SNEGSKA (reference sequence). Trimming at V came to 5 bases and at J to 0 bases, leaving 7 bases not matched to a gene. The CDR3 region is CSAPGQGEGSTDTQYF. The CDR3, as DNA: TGCAGTGCTCCGGGACAGGGGGAAGGGAGCACAGATACGCAGTATTTT.

This clonotype occurred many times. The chain employs TRBV5-1 and TRBJ1-2, with D uncertain. CDR3 length: 18 amino acids. Looked up from germline, CDR1 is SGHRS and CDR2 is YFSETQ. Trimming left V 0 bases short and J 6 bases short, with 24 bases between. In nucleotides, the CDR3 is TGCGCCAGCAGCTTGGTAGTAGCGGCAACTCGGAGGAGGGATGGCTACACCTTC. Translation gives CASSLVVAATRRRDGYTF.

The V call is TRBV5-1, the J call TRBJ1-4; 8 nucleotides match TRBD1. With 0 bases clipped from V and 4 bases from J, the junction kept 5 bases outside the gene matches. CDR1 is SGHRS and CDR2 is YFSETQ in the germline V gene. The CDR3 is 16 amino acids. The CDR3 is CASSLEGDRFNEKLFF. CDR3 nucleotides: TGCGCCAGCAGCTTGGAAGGGGACAGGTTTAATGAAAAACTGTTTTTT.

CDR3: CASSETTNYGYTF. Here the CDR3 DNA reads TGTGCCAGCAGCGAGACGACTAACTATGGCTACACCTTC. The chain employs TRBV7-9 and TRBJ1-2; D uncertain. The CDR3 runs 13 residues. V lost 5 bases and J 0 bases, leaving 7 bases between the germline ends. The germline V gene has CDR1 SEHNR and CDR2 FQNEAQ (reference sequence).

This clonotype was seen a handful of times. The chain joins TRBV28 to TRBJ1-2; a possible D gene is TRBD1 (5 bases). The CDR3 is made up of 14 amino acids. Germline V lookup: CDR1 MDHEN, CDR2 SYDVKM. V lost 6 bases and J 1 base, leaving 12 bases between the germline ends. CDR3: CASRPGHSNYGYTF. Written as DNA, the CDR3 is TGTGCCAGCAGGCCTGGACACAGTAACTATGGCTACACCTTC.

The sample holds a few counts of this clonotype. The genes are TRBV9 and TRBJ2-5; 7 bases agree with TRBD1. Looked up from germline, CDR1 is SGDLS and CDR2 is YYNGEE. Germline trimming cut 0 bases from V and 3 bases from J; bases unmatched to any gene: 5. The CDR3 sequence is 15 residues long. The CDR3 DNA reads as TGTGCCAGCAGCGTAGCGTCGACAGGGAAAGAGACCCAGTACTTC. Amino acid sequence: CASSVASTGKETQYF.

This clonotype was observed a handful of times. The CDR3 nucleotides read TGCGCCAGCAGCCCTGACACTGGGCAAGCTTTCTTT. It specifies CASSPDTGQAFF. V usage is TRBV5-1 and J usage is TRBJ1-1; D ambiguous. This CDR3 has 12 residues. V gave up 4 bases and J gave up 9 bases, with 13 bases separating them. The germline CDR1 and CDR2 sequences are SGHRS and YFSETQ.

This clonotype was picked up a small number of times. The chain combines TRBV6-2 or TRBV6-3 with TRBJ1-6; no definite D call. Trimming cost V 7 bases and J 6 bases, with 13 bases left between them. This CDR3 is 14 amino acids long. Germline CDR1 and CDR2: MNHEY and SVGEGT. In DNA, the CDR3 is TGTGCCAGCAATGGACTCGGCGGTAATTCACCCCTCCACTTT. Protein: CASNGLGGNSPLHF.

The rearrangement joins TRBV7-9 to TRBJ1-1, with D tentatively TRBD1 (5 bases). V lost 1 base, J lost 9 bases, and 12 bases lay in between. This CDR3 is built from 13 residues. The germline V gene encodes CDR1 SEHNR and CDR2 FQNEAQ (reference sequence). The CDR3 reads CASSLEEGLQAFF. For the CDR3, the DNA is TGTGCCAGCAGCTTAGAAGAGGGGTTGCAAGCTTTCTTT.

This clonotype was recorded a few times. This chain links TRBV29-1 with TRBJ2-7; 8 bases line up with TRBD1. CDR3 size: 13 residues. V lost 5 bases, J lost 4 bases, and 7 bases stayed unmatched. Germline loops: CDR1 SQVTM, CDR2 ANQGSEA. For the CDR3, the DNA is TGCAGCGTTCGCTCAGGGGGCGAATACGAGCAGTACTTC. It yields the protein CSVRSGGEYEQYF.

By proportion, this clonotype is medium-sized. V and J are TRBV20-1 and TRBJ1-4; D is possibly TRBD1 (5 bases). The CDR3 extends over 14 amino acids. CDR1 is DFQATT and CDR2 is SNEGSKA in the germline V gene (reference sequence). The ends were cut back, 6 bases at V and 10 bases at J, with 21 bases in the middle. CDR3 in DNA: TGCAGTGCCCCAGGTCGGGGGGATGCGGGAAAACTGTTTTTT. Translated: CSAPGRGDAGKLFF.

The rearrangement uses TRBV5-1 and TRBJ2-2, with D perhaps matching TRBD2 (7 bases). The CDR3 has 15 amino acids. In germline, CDR1 is SGHRS, CDR2 YFSETQ. Trimming left V 4 bases short and J 6 bases short, with 16 bases between. The CDR3 region is CASSLAGAGSGELFF. The DNA for the CDR3 is TGCGCCAGCAGCCTGGCGGGGGCAGGGTCCGGGGAGCTGTTTTTT.

The chain has TRBV5-1 and TRBJ2-3; 8 bases line up with TRBD2. This CDR3 spans 15 amino acids. V lost 2 bases to trimming and J lost 4 bases; unmatched junction nucleotides: 6. The germline gives CDR1 SGHRS, CDR2 YFSETQ. CDR3 sequence reads: CASSLIGGDSDTQYF. In nucleotides, the CDR3 is TGCGCCAGCAGCTTAATCGGGGGGGATTCAGATACGCAGTATTTT.

This clonotype was detected only a few times. This sequence joins TRBV24-1 and TRBJ2-1, with D perhaps TRBD2 (6 bases). There are 13 residues in the CDR3. CDR1 KGHDR and CDR2 SFDVKD come from the germline V gene. Trimming took off 2 bases at V and 6 bases at J, with 7 bases between the two ends. CDR3 region: CATSDSGSNEQFF. CDR3 DNA sequence: TGTGCCACCAGTGATTCCGGGAGCAATGAGCAGTTCTTC.

At least ten counts were recorded for this clonotype. The rearrangement links TRBV29-1 to TRBJ2-2; D might be TRBD2 (5 bases). V lost 7 bases and J 0 bases, leaving 12 bases between the germline ends. The germline V gene encodes CDR1 SQVTM and CDR2 ANQGSEA. CDR3 size: 14 residues. The CDR3 loop reads CSGGERSNTGELFF. The CDR3 region has the DNA TGCAGCGGTGGGGAGCGGTCGAACACCGGGGAGCTGTTTTTT.

V usage is TRBV7-8 and J usage is TRBJ1-4; D is uncertain. CDR1 is SGHVS, CDR2 FQNEAQ, per germline. Trimming took 1 base from V and 9 from J, leaving 3 bases between them. The CDR3 runs 11 residues. CDR3 DNA: TGTGCCAGCAGCTTAGAGAAAAAACTGTTTTTT. This translates into CASSLEKKLFF.

The genes are TRBV7-2 and TRBJ2-5; D unclear. Germline V gives CDR1 SGHTA, CDR2 FQGNSA. The CDR3 length is 14 residues. Trimming removed 1 base from V and 5 bases from J, with 11 bases in between. The CDR3 here is CASSLVFPAETQYF. The CDR3 region has the DNA TGTGCCAGCAGCTTAGTGTTCCCTGCGGAGACCCAGTACTTC.

J is TRBJ1-6 and V is TRBV4-2; a weak D match, TRBD1 (5 bases). The V gene's germline CDR1 is LGHNA and CDR2 YNFKEQ. V dropped 0 bases and J dropped 7 bases, with 10 bases sitting between them. The CDR3 length is 15 residues. In nucleotides, the CDR3 is TGTGCCAGCAGCCAAGATGGGGACGGAAATTCACCCCTCCACTTT. Encoded protein: CASSQDGDGNSPLHF.

With respect to this clonotype: This sequence may be a read error, since a much larger clone differs from it by one base. J is TRBJ2-7 and V is TRBV2; D gene uncertain. There are 12 residues in the CDR3. Germline loops: CDR1 SNHLY, CDR2 FYNNEI. The CDR3 nucleotides are TGTGTCAGCAGTTCAGACACTTACGAGCAGTACTTC. Its translation: CVSSSDTYEQYF.

The CDR3 coding sequence is TGTGCCAGCAGCCAAAACACCCCCCGGTCGGGACAGGGGGAAAAACTGTTTTTT. The encoded protein is CASSQNTPRSGQGEKLFF. The gene calls are TRBV4-2 and TRBJ1-4; the match to TRBD1 covers 10 bases. V lost 2 bases to trimming and J lost 8 bases; unmatched junction nucleotides: 14. The CDR3 totals 18 residues. The germline CDR1 and CDR2 sequences are LGHNA and YNFKEQ.

This clonotype has only a few counts. The chain is built from TRBV12-3 or TRBV12-4 and TRBJ2-1; 12 bases are a match to TRBD2. V was clipped by 1 base and J by 5 bases; unmatched bases: 12. The CDR3 is 19 amino acids. The CDR3 region has the DNA TGTGCCAGCAGTTTAGTTTTAGCCCGGACTAGCGGGGAGGACAATGAGCAGTTCTTC. Protein: CASSLVLARTSGEDNEQFF.

This clonotype has only a few counts. The V and J genes are TRBV5-1 and TRBJ2-3; D is possibly TRBD1 or TRBD2 (5 bases each). The CDR3 runs to 16 residues. V was clipped by 1 base and J by 3 bases, with 15 bases between them. CDR1 is SGHRS and CDR2 is YFSETQ in the germline V gene. The CDR3 protein is CASSLYGPGSTDTQYF. CDR3 in DNA: TGCGCCAGCAGCTTGTACGGGCCAGGGAGTACAGATACGCAGTATTTT.

This clonotype was seen a handful of times. The rearrangement links TRBV28 to TRBJ2-4; 10 nucleotides agree with TRBD1. The CDR3 is made up of 16 amino acids. Germline lookup yields CDR1 MDHEN and CDR2 SYDVKM. The junction had 10 bases not matched to a gene; V was cut back by 5 bases and J by 6 bases. The CDR3 protein is CASSQPGTGDINIQYF. CDR3 DNA sequence: TGTGCCAGCAGTCAACCCGGGACAGGGGACATAAACATTCAGTACTTC.

In the case of this clonotype: The germline gene is not matched at one end of the junction; a read error may be the cause. The J gene is TRBJ2-2, the V gene TRBV6-5; D call uncertain. CDR3 length: 17 amino acids. CDR1 is MNHEY and CDR2 is SVGAGI in the germline V gene. The CDR3 region has the DNA TGTGCCAGTAGTTACGCGATTCAGAATAGGAACACCGGGGAGCTGTTTTTT. Amino acids: CASSYAIQNRNTGELFF.

This clonotype was found many times. The chain links TRBV11-2 to TRBJ1-3, with a weak D call TRBD1 (6 bases). This CDR3 spans 16 amino acids. The V end was cut by 5 bases, the J end by 0 bases, with 14 bases between. Germline loops: CDR1 SGHAT, CDR2 FQNNGV. CDR3 nucleotides: TGTGCCAGCAGCCTCCAGGGGAAGGGCTCTGGAAACACCATATATTTT. Its translation is CASSLQGKGSGNTIYF.

This clonotype was seen many times. The chain has TRBV5-1 and TRBJ2-5; 11 bases match TRBD2. This CDR3 is built from 16 residues. The V gene's germline CDR1 is SGHRS and CDR2 YFSETQ. V dropped 3 bases and J dropped 3; count of bases not matched to a gene: 7. CDR3 DNA sequence: TGCGCCAGCAGCTCCCAACCGGGACTAGCGGAAGAGACCCAGTACTTC. Translation gives CASSSQPGLAEETQYF. Using reference TRBV5-1 and TRBJ2-5 for the parts outside the CDR3, the full variable domain is KAGVTQTPRYLIKTRGQQVTLSCSPISGHRSVSWYQQTPGQGLQFLFEYFSETQRNKGNFPGRFSGRQFSNSRSEMNVSTLELGDSALYLCASSSQPGLAEETQYFGPGTRLLVL.

Many counts were recorded for this clonotype. The V and J genes are TRBV6-2 or TRBV6-3 and TRBJ2-2; D not resolved. The CDR3 is 12 residues long. V lost 8 bases to trimming and J lost 5 bases, with 9 bases between them. In germline, CDR1 is MNHEY, CDR2 SVGEGT. CDR3 loop: CASLETTGELFF. The DNA for the CDR3 is TGTGCCAGCCTTGAGACTACCGGGGAGCTGTTTTTT.

This clonotype showed up just a few times. The V and J genes are TRBV7-9 and TRBJ1-4; unclear D gene. Germline-derived CDR1 and CDR2 are SEHNR and FQNEAQ (reference sequence). This CDR3 region has 14 residues. V lost 5 bases and J 0 bases, leaving 7 bases between the germline ends. The CDR3 protein is CASSPVATNEKLFF. The CDR3 DNA reads as TGTGCCAGCAGCCCAGTTGCAACTAATGAAAAACTGTTTTTT.

This clonotype was detected ten times or more. This sequence joins TRBV12-3 or TRBV12-4 and TRBJ1-1; D uncertain. The CDR3 extends over 12 amino acids. The germline V and J ends were trimmed by 6 bases and 6 bases, with 11 bases remaining between them. DNA of the CDR3: TGTGCCAGCAGGCGCGCGGGGTCTGAAGCTTTCTTT. Protein sequence: CASRRAGSEAFF.